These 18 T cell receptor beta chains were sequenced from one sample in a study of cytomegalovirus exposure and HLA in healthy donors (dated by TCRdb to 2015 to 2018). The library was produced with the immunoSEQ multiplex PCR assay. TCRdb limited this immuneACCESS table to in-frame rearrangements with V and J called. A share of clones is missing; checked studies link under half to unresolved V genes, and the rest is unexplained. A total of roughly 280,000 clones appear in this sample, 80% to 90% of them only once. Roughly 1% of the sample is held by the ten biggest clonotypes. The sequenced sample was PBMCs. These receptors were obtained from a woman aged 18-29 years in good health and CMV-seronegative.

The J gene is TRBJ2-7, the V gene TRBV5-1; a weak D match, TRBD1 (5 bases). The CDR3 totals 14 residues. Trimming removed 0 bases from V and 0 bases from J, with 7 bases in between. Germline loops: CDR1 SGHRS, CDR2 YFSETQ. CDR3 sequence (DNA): TGCGCCAGCAGCTTGGGACAGACCTCCTACGAGCAGTACTTC. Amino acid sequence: CASSLGQTSYEQYF.

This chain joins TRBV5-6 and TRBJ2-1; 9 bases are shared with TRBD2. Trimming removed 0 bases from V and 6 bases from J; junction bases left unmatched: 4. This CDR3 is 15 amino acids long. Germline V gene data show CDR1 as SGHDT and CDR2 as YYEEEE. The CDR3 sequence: CASSLGGRALNEQFF. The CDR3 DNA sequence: TGTGCCAGCAGCTTGGGCGGGAGGGCCCTCAATGAGCAGTTCTTC.

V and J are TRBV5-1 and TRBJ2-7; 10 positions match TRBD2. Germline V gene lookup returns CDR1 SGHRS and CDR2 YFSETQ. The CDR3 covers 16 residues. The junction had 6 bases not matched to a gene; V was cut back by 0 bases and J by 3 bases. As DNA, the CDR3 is TGCGCCAGCAGCTTGGGGAGCGGGAGGGCCGACTACGAGCAGTACTTC. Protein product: CASSLGSGRADYEQYF.

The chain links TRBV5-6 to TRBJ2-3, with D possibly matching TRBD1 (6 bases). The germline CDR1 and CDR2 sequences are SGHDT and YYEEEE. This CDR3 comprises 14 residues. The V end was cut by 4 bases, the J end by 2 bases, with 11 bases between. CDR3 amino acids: CASSHRDNTDTQYF. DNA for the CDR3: TGTGCCAGCAGCCACCGGGACAACACAGATACGCAGTATTTT.

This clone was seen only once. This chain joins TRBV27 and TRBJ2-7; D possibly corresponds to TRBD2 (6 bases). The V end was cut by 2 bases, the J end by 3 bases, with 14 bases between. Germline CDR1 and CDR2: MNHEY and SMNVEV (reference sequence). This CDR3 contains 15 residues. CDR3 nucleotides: TGTGCCAGCAGTTTAACGGGGGAGGCGGACTACGAGCAGTACTTC. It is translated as CASSLTGEADYEQYF.

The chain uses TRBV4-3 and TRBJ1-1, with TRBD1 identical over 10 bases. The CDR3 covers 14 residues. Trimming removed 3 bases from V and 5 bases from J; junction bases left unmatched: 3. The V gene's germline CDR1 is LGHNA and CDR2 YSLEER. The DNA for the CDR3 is TGCGCCAGCAGCCAGACGGGACAGGGGACTGAAGCTTTCTTT. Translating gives CASSQTGQGTEAFF.

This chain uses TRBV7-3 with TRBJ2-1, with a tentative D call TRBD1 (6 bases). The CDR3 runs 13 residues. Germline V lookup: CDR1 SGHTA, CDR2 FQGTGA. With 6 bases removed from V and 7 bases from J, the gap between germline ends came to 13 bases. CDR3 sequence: CASSSDRRNEQFF. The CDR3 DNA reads TGTGCCAGCAGTTCCGACAGGAGGAATGAGCAGTTCTTC.

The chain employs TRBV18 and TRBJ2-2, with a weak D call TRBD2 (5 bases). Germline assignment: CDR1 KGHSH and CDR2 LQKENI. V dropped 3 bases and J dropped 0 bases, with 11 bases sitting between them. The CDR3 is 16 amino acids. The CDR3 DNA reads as TGTGCCAGCTCACCCCAGGTAGCGACGAACACCGGGGAGCTGTTTTTT. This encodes CASSPQVATNTGELFF.

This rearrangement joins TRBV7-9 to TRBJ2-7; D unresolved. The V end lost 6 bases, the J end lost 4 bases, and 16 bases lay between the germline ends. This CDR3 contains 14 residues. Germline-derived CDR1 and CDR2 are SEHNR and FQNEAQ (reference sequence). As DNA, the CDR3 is TGTGCCAGCAGTCACCTCGGCGCCGGGTACGAGCAGTACTTC. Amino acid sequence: CASSHLGAGYEQYF.

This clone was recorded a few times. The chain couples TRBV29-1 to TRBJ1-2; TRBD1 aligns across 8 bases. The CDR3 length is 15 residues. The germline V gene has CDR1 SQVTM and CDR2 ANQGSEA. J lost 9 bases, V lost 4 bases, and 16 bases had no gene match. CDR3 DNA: TGCAGCGTTGGTGGGATTGCAGACAGGGGCGCGCGCTACACCTTC. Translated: CSVGGIADRGARYTF.

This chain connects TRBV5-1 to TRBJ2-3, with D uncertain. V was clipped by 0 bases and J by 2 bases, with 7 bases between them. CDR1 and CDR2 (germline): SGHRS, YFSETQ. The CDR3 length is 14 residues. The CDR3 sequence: CASSLGTPTDTQYF. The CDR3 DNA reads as TGCGCCAGCAGCTTGGGTACTCCCACAGATACGCAGTATTTT.

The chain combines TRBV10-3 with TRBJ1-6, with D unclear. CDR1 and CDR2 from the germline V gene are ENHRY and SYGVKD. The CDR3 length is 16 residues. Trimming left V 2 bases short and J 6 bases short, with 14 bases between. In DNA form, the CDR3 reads TGTGCCATCAGTGAGCCGGGAGGAAGGGTTAATTCACCCCTCCACTTT. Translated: CAISEPGGRVNSPLHF.

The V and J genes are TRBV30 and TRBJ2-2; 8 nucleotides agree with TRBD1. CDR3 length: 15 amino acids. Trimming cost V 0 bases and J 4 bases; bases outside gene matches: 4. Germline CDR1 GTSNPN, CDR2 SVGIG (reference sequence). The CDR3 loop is CAWSVLDRVTGELFF. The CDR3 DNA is TGTGCCTGGAGTGTACTGGACAGGGTCACCGGGGAGCTGTTTTTT.

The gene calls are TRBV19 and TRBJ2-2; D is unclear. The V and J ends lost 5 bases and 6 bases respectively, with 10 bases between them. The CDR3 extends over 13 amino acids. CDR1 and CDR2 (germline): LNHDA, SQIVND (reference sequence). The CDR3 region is CASSWQRSGELFF. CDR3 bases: TGTGCCAGTAGTTGGCAGCGATCCGGGGAGCTGTTTTTT. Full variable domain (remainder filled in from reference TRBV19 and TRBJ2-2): DGGITQSPKYLFRKEGQNVTLSCEQNLNHDAMYWYRQDPGQGLRLIYYSQIVNDFQKGDIAEGYSVSREKKESFPLTVTSAQKNPTAFYLCASSWQRSGELFFGEGSRLTVL.

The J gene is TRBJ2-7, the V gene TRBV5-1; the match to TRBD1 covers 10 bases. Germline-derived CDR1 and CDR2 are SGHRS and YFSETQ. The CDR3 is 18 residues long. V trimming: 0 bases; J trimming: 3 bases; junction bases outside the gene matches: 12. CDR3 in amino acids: CASSLAGTGVGRDYEQYF. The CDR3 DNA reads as TGCGCCAGCAGCTTGGCCGGGACAGGGGTCGGACGGGACTACGAGCAGTACTTC.

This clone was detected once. CDR3 in amino acids: CASSPGIPRNPNTEAFF. The CDR3 DNA reads as TGTGCCAGCAGTCCAGGGATCCCTAGAAATCCGAACACTGAAGCTTTCTTT. The chain uses TRBV2 and TRBJ1-1; maybe TRBD1 (5 bases). Looked up from germline, CDR1 is SNHLY and CDR2 is FYNNEI. The CDR3 covers 17 residues. With 5 bases removed from V and 1 base from J, the gap between germline ends came to 20 bases.

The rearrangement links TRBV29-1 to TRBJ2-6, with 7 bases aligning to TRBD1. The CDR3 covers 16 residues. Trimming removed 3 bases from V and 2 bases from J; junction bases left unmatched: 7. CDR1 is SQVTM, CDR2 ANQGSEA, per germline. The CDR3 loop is CSVEPRQGPGANVLTF. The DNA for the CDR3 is TGCAGCGTTGAGCCGAGACAGGGACCTGGGGCCAACGTCCTGACTTTC.

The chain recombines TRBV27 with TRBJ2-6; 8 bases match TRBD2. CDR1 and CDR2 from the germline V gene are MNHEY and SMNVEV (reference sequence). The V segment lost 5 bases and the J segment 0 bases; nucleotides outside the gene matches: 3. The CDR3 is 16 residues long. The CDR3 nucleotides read TGTGCCAGCAGTCGCGGGGGGAGCTCTGGGGCCAACGTCCTGACTTTC. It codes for CASSRGGSSGANVLTF.